This T cell receptor beta chain was recorded in a study of blood T cells in healthy people across ages. J gave up 11 bases and V 6 bases, and 13 bases lay outside the gene matches. The CDR3 length is 14 residues. A J-beta primer mix and a sample-barcoded 5' primer were used in a second PCR of roughly 6 to 11 cycles. A template-switch adaptor that had 12 random nucleotides put a tag on each cDNA molecule. TCRdb reanalysed the 5' RACE reads using MiXCR and keeps one entry per CDR3 protein. The sample carries 750,000 to 950,000 distinct CDR3 sequences, roughly 26% recorded once. These same records also appear under a second study, on T cells of mothers and their children. That report notes: The M1S primer of the second PCR added sample barcodes and 2-4 random nucleotides. Among related mother-child pairs, overlap was slightly higher than in unrelated pairs, though not significantly.

The source of this sequence is a boy aged 5-17 years in good health. The chain joins TRBV12-3 or TRBV12-4 to TRBJ2-5, with 9 bases identical to TRBD1. Input material: blood. The CDR3 loop reads CASSLGTGWGEQYF. The CDR3 coding sequence is TGTGCCAGCAGCCTGGGGACAGGGTGGGGTGAGCAGTACTTC.